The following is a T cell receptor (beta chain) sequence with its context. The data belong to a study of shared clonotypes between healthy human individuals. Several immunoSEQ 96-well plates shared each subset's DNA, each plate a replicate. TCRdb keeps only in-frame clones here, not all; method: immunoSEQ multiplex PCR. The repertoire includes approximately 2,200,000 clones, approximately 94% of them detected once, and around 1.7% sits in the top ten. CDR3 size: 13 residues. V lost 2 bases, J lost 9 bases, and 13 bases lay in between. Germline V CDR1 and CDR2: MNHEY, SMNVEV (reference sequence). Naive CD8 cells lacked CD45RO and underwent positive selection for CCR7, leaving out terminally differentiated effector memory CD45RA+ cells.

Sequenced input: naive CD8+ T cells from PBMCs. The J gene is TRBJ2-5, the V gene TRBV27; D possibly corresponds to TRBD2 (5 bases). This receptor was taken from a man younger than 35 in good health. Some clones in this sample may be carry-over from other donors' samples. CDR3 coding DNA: TGTGCCAGCAGTTTACAGGTGTCCGGGGCCCAGTACTTC. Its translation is CASSLQVSGAQYF.